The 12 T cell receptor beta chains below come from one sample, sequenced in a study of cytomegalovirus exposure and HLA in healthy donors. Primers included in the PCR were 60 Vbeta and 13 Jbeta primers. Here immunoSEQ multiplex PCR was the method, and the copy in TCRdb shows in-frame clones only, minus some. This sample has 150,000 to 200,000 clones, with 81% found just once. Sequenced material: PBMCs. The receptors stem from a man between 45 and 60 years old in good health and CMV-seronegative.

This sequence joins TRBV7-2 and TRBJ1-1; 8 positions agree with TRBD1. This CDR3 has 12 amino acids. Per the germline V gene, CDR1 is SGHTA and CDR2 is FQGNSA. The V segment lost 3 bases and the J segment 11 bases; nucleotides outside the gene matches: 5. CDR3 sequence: CASSFDRGGAFF. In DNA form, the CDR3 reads TGTGCCAGCAGCTTCGACAGGGGAGGCGCTTTCTTT.

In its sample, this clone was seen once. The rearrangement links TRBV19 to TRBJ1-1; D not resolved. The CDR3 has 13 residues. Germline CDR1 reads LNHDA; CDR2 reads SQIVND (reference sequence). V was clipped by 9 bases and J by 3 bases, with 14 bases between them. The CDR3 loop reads CASLPSVYTEAFF. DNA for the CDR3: TGTGCCAGCCTCCCGTCAGTCTACACTGAAGCTTTCTTT.

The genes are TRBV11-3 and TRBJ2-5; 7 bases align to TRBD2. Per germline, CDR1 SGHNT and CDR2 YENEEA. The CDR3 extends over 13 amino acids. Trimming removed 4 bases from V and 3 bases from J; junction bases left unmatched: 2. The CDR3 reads CASSSGLEETQYF. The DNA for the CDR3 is TGTGCCAGCAGCTCCGGACTAGAAGAGACCCAGTACTTC.

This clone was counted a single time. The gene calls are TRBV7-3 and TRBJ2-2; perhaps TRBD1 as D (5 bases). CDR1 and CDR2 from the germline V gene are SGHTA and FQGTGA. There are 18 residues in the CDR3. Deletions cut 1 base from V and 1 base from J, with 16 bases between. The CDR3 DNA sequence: TGTGCCAGCAGCTTAAAGGGGCCTCACCTACGGAACACCGGGGAGCTGTTTTTT. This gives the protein CASSLKGPHLRNTGELFF.

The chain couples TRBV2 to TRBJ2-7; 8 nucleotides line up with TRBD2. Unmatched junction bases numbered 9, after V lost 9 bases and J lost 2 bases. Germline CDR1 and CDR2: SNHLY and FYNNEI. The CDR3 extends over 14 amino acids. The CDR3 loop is CASSPGLAPYEQYF. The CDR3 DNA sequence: TGTGCCAGTTCACCCGGACTAGCCCCCTACGAGCAGTACTTC.

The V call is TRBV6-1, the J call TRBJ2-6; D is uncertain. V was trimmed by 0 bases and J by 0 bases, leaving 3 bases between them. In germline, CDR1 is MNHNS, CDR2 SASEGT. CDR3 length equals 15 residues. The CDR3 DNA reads TGTGCCAGCAGTGAAGCCTACTCTGGGGCCAACGTCCTGACTTTC. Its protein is CASSEAYSGANVLTF.

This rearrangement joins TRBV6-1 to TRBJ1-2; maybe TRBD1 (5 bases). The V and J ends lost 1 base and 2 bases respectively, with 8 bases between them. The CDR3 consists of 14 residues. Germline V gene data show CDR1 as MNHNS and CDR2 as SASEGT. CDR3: CASSEGQINYGYTF. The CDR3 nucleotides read TGTGCCAGCAGTGAAGGACAGATAAACTATGGCTACACCTTC.

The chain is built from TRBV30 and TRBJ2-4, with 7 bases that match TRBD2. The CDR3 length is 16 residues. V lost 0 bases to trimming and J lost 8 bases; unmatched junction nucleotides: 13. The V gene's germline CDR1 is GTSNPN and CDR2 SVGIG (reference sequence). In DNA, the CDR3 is TGTGCCTGGAGTGTACGGGGACGAGGGAGGGAGGACATTCAGTACTTC. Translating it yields CAWSVRGRGREDIQYF.

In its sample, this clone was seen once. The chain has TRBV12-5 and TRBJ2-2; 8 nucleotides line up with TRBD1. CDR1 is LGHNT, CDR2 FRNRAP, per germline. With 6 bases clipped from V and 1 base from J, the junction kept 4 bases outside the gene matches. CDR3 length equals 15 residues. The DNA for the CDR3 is TGTGCTAGTGGCCCCGGGACAGGGAACACCGGGGAGCTGTTTTTT. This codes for CASGPGTGNTGELFF.

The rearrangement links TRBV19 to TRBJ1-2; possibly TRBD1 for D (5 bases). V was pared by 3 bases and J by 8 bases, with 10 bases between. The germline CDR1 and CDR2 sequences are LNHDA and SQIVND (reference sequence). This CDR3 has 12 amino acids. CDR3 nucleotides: TGTGCCAGTAGTATCACAGGTCGGGGCTACACCTTC. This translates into CASSITGRGYTF. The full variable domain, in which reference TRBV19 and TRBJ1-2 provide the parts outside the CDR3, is DGGITQSPKYLFRKEGQNVTLSCEQNLNHDAMYWYRQDPGQGLRLIYYSQIVNDFQKGDIAEGYSVSREKKESFPLTVTSAQKNPTAFYLCASSITGRGYTFGSGTRLTVV.

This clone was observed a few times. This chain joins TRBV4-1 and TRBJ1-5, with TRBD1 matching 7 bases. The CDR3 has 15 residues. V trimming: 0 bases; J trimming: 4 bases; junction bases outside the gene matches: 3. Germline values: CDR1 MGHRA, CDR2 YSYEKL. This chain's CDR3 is CASSQEGTENQPQHF. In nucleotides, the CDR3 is TGCGCCAGCAGCCAAGAGGGGACAGAGAATCAGCCCCAGCATTTT.

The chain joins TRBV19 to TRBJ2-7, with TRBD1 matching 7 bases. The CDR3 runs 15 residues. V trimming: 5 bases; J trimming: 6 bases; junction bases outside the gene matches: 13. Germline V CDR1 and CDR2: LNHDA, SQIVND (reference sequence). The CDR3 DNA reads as TGTGCCAGTAGTCCCCGGGACAGTCCTAAGTCCGAGCAGTACTTC. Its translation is CASSPRDSPKSEQYF. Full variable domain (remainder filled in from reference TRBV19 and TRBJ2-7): DGGITQSPKYLFRKEGQNVTLSCEQNLNHDAMYWYRQDPGQGLRLIYYSQIVNDFQKGDIAEGYSVSREKKESFPLTVTSAQKNPTAFYLCASSPRDSPKSEQYFGPGTRLTVT.